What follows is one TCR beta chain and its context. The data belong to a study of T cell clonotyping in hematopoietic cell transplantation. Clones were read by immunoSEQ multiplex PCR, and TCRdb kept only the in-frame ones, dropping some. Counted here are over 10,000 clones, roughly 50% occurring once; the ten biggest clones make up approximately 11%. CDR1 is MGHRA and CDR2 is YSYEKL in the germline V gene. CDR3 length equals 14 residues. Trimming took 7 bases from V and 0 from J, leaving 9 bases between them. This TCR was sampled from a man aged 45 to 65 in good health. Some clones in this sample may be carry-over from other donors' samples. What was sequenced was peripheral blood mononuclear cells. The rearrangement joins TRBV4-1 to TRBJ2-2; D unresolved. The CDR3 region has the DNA TGCGCCAGCAACCCCGGCCCGAACACCGGGGAGCTGTTTTTT. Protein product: CASNPGPNTGELFF.